The 6 T cell receptor beta chains reported below all come from one sample, sequenced in a study of radiation and T cells in renal cell carcinoma. TCRdb's copy holds only in-frame clones and misses some; the assay was immunoSEQ multiplex PCR. The sample lists some 80,000 clones; 70% to 90% were seen once. Time point defined: blood 4 weeks post-SBRT, at nephrectomy. Noted treatment: 15 Gy SBRT to primary tumor, nephrectomy 4 weeks later. Here the sequenced sample was blood, taken from a patient whose treatment included radiotherapy and nephrectomy. The receptors derive from a woman between 55 and 75 years old with renal cell carcinoma.

Of note for this clone: A junction end diverges from the germline sequence, so it may reflect a read error. The chain employs TRBV7-7 and TRBJ1-1; no definite D call. In germline, CDR1 is SSHAT, CDR2 FNYEAQ (reference sequence). There are 13 residues in the CDR3. The CDR3 sequence: CASSLGPDTEAFF. In DNA, the CDR3 is TGTGCTAGCAGCTTAGGTCCGGATACTGAAGCTTTCTTT. The full variable domain, completed using reference TRBV7-7 and TRBJ1-1, is GAGVSQSPRYKVTKRGQDVTLRCDPISSHATLYWYQQALGQGPEFLTYFNYEAQPDKSGLPSDRFSAERPEGSISTLTIQRTEQRDSAMYRCASSLGPDTEAFFGQGTRLTVV.

The J gene is TRBJ1-1, the V gene TRBV5-4; D is unresolved. Trimming took off 4 bases at V and 4 bases at J, with 11 bases between the two ends. Germline loops: CDR1 SGHNT, CDR2 YYREEE (reference sequence). This CDR3 region has 13 residues. The CDR3 sequence: CASSSQSITEAFF. CDR3 nucleotide sequence: TGTGCCAGCAGCAGTCAAAGTATCACTGAAGCTTTCTTT.

The table lists this clone with a count of one. The chain uses TRBV6-1 and TRBJ2-5, with unresolved D. The CDR3 spans 13 residues. Per the germline V gene, CDR1 is MNHNS and CDR2 is SASEGT. The ends were cut back, 7 bases at V and 5 bases at J, with 14 bases in the middle. CDR3: CASTHTGRETQYF. CDR3 nucleotides: TGTGCCAGCACCCATACCGGGCGGGAGACCCAGTACTTC.

The chain is built from TRBV11-3 and TRBJ1-1, with 7 positions matching TRBD1. Germline-derived CDR1 and CDR2 are SGHNT and YENEEA. V shed 1 base and J 1 base; nucleotides not matched to a gene: 9. The CDR3 consists of 17 residues. CDR3 sequence (DNA): TGTGCCAGCAGCTTAGGAGGGGGCGCGGGAACGAACACTGAAGCTTTCTTT. Encoded protein: CASSLGGGAGTNTEAFF.

The chain is built from TRBV5-1 and TRBJ2-2; no reliable D call. Germline assignment: CDR1 SGHRS and CDR2 YFSETQ. This CDR3 comprises 13 residues. With 0 bases removed from V and 7 bases from J, the gap between germline ends came to 7 bases. CDR3 protein: CASSLVGFGELFF. CDR3 coding DNA: TGCGCCAGCAGCTTGGTTGGATTCGGGGAGCTGTTTTTT.

The chain links TRBV7-2 to TRBJ2-1; no clear D gene. V lost 1 base and J lost 9, with 10 bases in between. This CDR3 spans 13 amino acids. Per the germline V gene, CDR1 is SGHTA and CDR2 is FQGNSA. The CDR3 protein is CASSLEVVSEQFF. CDR3 DNA sequence: TGTGCCAGCAGCTTAGAGGTAGTTTCTGAGCAGTTCTTC.